Listed here is a single TCR beta chain. No antigen is known for it. The V gene lost 3 bases and the J gene lost 2 bases, with 7 bases spanning the gap. This CDR3 spans 14 amino acids. CDR1 and CDR2 from the germline V gene are SEHNR and FQNEAQ (reference sequence). The record originates from a study of cytomegalovirus exposure and HLA in healthy donors. Study-wide results and limits: Sequencing artifact likely explains a cluster of highly shared sequence variants.

It was with 60 Vbeta and 13 Jbeta primers that the PCR ran. Profiled with immunoSEQ multiplex PCR; TCRdb holds only in-frame clones, not every one. The sample yields about 100,000 clones, around 74% seen once. This receptor was obtained from a man aged 35 to 55 in good health and CMV-seropositive. The genes are TRBV7-9 and TRBJ2-2; tentatively, D is TRBD1 (6 bases). The sample was PBMCs. The CDR3 protein is CASSLTGNTGELFF. The CDR3 bases are TGTGCCAGCAGCTTGACAGGAAACACCGGGGAGCTGTTTTTT.